This T cell receptor (beta chain) derives from a study of blood T cell repertoires in COVID-19. In the study overall: The origin of the acute and convalescent COVID-19 samples was the United States, Italy and Spain. T cells, B-cell-depleted T cells, or PBMCs supplied cDNA or gDNA.

Per the authors' pipeline: Estimation of nucleated cell counts relied on the amplification of reference gene primers. Sequenced by immunoSEQ multiplex PCR; TCRdb stores in-frame clones only, minus some. Clonal size and the V and J genes are those of that table, whereas D and trimming came from the DNA. The sample shows about 36,000 clones, around four fifths of them seen only once. The sequence came from a human donor in a cohort sampled during active COVID-19. The sample taken for sequencing was peripheral blood.

The DNA for the CDR3 is TGTGCCAGCAGCTTAGGGATGATAACAGGGAACTACGAGCAGTACTTC. Amino acid sequence: CASSLGMITGNYEQYF. V and J are TRBV7-6 and TRBJ2-7; possible D gene TRBD1, 6 bases. Germline CDR1 is SGHVS and CDR2 is FNYEAQ. This CDR3 has 16 residues. With 1 base removed from V and 3 bases from J, the gap between germline ends came to 16 bases.